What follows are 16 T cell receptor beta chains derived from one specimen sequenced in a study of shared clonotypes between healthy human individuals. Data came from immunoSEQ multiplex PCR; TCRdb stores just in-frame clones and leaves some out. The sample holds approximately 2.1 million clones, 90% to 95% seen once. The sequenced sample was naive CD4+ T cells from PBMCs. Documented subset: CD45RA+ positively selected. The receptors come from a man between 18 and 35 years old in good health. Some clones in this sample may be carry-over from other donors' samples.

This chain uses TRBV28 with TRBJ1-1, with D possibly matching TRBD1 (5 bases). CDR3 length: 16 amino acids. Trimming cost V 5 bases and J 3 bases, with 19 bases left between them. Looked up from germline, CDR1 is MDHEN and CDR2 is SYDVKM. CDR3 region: CASSGARQGLDTEAFF. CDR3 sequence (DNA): TGTGCCAGCAGTGGGGCGCGGCAGGGATTGGACACTGAAGCTTTCTTT. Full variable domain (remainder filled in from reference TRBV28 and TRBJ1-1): DVKVTQSSRYLVKRTGEKVFLECVQDMDHENMFWYRQDPGLGLRLIYFSYDVKMKEKGDIPEGYSVSREKKERFSLILESASTNQTSMYLCASSGARQGLDTEAFFGQGTRLTVV.

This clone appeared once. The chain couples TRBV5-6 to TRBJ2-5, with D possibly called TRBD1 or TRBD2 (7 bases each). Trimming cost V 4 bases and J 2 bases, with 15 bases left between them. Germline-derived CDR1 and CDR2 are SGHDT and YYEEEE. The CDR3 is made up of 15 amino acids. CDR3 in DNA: TGTGCCAGCAGCAGCGGGACAGCTAATCAAGAGACCCAGTACTTC. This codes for CASSSGTANQETQYF. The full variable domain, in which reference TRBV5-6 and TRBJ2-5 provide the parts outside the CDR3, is DAGVTQSPTHLIKTRGQQVTLRCSPKSGHDTVSWYQQALGQGPQFIFQYYEEEERQRGNFPDRFSGHQFPNYSSELNVNALLLGDSALYLCASSSGTANQETQYFGPGTRLLVL.

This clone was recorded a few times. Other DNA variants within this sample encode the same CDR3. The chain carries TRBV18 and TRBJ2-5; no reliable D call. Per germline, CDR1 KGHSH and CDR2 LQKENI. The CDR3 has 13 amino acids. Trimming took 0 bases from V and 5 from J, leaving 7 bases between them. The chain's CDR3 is CASSPPGRETQYF. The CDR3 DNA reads TGTGCCAGCTCACCACCGGGCCGGGAGACCCAGTACTTC.

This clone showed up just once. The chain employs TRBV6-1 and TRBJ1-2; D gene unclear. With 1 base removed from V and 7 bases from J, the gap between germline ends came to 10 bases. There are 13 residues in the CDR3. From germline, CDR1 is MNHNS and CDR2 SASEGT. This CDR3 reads CASSEGRETGYTF. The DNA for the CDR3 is TGTGCCAGCAGTGAAGGGAGGGAGACTGGCTACACCTTC.

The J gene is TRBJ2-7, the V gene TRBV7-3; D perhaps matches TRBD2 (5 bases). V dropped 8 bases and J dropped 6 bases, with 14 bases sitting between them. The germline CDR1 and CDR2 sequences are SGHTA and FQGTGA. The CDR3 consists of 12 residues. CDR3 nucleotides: TGTGCCAGCGGAACTGGACTGGGCGAGCAGTACTTC. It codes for CASGTGLGEQYF.

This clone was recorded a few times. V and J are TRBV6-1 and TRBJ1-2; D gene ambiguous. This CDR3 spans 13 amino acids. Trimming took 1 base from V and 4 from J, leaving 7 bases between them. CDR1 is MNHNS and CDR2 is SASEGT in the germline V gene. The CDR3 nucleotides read TGTGCCAGCAGTGAAGTGGGATCCTATGGCTACACCTTC. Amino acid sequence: CASSEVGSYGYTF.

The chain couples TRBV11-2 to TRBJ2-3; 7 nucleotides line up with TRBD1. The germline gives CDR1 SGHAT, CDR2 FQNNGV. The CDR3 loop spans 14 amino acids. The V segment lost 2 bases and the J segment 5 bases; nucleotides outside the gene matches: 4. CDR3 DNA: TGTGCCAGCAGCTTACTCGCAGGGGGAGATACGCAGTATTTT. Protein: CASSLLAGGDTQYF.

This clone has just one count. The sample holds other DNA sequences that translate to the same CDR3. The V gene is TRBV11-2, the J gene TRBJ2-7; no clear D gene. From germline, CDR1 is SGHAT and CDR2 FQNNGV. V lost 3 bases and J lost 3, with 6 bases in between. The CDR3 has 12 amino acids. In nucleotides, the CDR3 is TGTGCCAGCAGCTTGGCCGGCTACGAGCAGTACTTC. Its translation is CASSLAGYEQYF.

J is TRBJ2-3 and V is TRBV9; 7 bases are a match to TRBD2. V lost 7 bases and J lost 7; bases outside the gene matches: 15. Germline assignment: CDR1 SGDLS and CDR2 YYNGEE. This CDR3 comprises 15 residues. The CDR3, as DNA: TGTGCCAGCGCGCCCGCCTCAATGGGACTAAATACGCAGTATTTT. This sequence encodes CASAPASMGLNTQYF.

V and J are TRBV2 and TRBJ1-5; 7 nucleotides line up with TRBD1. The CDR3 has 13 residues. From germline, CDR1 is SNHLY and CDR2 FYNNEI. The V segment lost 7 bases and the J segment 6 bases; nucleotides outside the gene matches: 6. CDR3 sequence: CASNRGEGQPQHF. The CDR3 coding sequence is TGTGCCAGCAACAGGGGAGAGGGTCAGCCCCAGCATTTT.

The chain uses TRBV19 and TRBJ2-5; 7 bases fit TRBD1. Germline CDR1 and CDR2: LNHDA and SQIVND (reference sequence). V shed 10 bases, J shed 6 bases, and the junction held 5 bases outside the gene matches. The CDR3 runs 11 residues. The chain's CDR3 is CAKRGGKTQYF. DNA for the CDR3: TGTGCCAAAAGAGGGGGCAAGACCCAGTACTTC.

For the CDR3, the DNA is TGTGCCAGCAGCCAAGATTTTGGTGGCTTTGAGCAGTACTTC. It codes for CASSQDFGGFEQYF. V and J are TRBV4-2 and TRBJ2-7; D ambiguous. This CDR3 spans 14 amino acids. Germline-derived CDR1 and CDR2 are LGHNA and YNFKEQ. Trimming removed 0 bases at V and 7 bases at J, with 13 bases between.

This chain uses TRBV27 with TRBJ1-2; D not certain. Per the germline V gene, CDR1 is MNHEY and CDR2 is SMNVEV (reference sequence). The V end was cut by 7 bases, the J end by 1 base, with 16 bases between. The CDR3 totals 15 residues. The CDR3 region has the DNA TGTGCCAGCAAGGTTGGAGGGCCTTTTAACTATGGCTACACCTTC. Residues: CASKVGGPFNYGYTF.

The CDR3 region has the DNA TGCGCCAGCAGCTCCCCCAGGAGGGGCTACAATGAGCAGTTCTTC. Amino acids: CASSSPRRGYNEQFF. This chain connects TRBV5-1 to TRBJ2-1; tentatively, D is TRBD2 (6 bases). The CDR3 spans 15 residues. Germline CDR1 and CDR2: SGHRS and YFSETQ. Between the trimmed V and J ends, which lost 3 bases and 3 bases, there was a span of 13 bases.

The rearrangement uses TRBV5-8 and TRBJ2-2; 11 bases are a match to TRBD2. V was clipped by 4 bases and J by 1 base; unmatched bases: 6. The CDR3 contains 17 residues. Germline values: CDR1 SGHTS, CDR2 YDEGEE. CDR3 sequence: CASSPGLAGGNTGELFF. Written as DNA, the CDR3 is TGTGCCAGCAGCCCAGGCCTAGCGGGAGGGAACACCGGGGAGCTGTTTTTT.

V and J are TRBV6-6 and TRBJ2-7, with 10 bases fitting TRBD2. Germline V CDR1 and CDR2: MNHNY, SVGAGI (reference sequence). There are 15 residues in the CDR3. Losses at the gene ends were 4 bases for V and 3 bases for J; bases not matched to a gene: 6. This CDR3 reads CASSSGTSVVYEQYF. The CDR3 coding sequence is TGTGCCAGCAGTTCCGGGACTAGCGTCGTCTACGAGCAGTACTTC.